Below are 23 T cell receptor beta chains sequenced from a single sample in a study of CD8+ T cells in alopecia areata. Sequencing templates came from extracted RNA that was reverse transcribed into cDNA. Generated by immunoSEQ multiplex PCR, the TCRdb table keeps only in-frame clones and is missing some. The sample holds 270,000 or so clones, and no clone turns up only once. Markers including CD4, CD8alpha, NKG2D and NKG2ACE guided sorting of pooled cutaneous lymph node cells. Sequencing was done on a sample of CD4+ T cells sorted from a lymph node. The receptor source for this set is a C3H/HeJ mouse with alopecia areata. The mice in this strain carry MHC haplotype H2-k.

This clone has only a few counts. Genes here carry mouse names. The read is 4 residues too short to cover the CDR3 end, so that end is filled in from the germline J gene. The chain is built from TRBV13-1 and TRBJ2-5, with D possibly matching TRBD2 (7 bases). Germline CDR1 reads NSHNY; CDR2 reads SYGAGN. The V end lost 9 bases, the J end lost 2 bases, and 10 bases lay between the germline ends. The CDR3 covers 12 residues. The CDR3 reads CATGGPQDTQYF. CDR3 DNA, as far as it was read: TGTGCCACCGGGGGGCCCCAAGAC.

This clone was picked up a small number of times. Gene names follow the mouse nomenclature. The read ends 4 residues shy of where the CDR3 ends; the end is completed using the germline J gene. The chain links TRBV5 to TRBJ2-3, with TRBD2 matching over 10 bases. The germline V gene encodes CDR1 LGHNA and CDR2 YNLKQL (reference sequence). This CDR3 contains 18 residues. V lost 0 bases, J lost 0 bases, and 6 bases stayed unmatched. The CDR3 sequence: CASSQDDWGATSAETLYF. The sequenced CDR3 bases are TGTGCCAGCAGCCAAGATGACTGGGGGGCGACTAGTGCAGAA.

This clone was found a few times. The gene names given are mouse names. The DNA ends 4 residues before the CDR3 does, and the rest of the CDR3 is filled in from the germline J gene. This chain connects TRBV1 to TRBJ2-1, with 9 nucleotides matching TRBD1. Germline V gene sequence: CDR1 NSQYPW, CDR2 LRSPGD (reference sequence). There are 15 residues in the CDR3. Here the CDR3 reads CTCSTQTGGEAEQFF. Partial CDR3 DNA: TGCACCTGCAGTACCCAGACAGGGGGAGAAGCT.

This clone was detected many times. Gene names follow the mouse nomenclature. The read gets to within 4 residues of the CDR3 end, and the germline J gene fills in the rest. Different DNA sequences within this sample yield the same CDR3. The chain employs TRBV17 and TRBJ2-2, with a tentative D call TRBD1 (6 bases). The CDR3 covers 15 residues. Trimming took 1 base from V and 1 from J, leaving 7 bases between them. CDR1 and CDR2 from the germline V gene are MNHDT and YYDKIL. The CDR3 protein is CASSRGRGNTGQLYF. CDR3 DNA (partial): TGTGCTAGCAGTAGAGGCAGGGGAAACACCGGG.

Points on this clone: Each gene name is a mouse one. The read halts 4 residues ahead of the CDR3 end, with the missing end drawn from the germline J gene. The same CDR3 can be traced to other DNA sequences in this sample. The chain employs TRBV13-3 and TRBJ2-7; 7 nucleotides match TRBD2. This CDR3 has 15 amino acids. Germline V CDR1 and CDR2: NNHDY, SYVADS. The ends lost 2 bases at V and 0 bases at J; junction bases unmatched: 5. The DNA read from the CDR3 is TGTGCCAGCAGTGACCCGGGGGGGAGCTCCTAT. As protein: CASSDPGGSSY. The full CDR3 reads CASSDPGGSSYEQYF.

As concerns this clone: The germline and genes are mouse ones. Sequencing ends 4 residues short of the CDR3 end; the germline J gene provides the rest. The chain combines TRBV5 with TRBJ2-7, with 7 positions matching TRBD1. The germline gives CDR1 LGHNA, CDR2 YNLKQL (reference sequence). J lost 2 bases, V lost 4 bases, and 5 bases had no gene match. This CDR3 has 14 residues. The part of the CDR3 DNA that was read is TGTGCCAGCAGCCCGGGACAGAAACCCTAT. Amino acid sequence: CASSPGQKPY. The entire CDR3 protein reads CASSPGQKPYEQYF.

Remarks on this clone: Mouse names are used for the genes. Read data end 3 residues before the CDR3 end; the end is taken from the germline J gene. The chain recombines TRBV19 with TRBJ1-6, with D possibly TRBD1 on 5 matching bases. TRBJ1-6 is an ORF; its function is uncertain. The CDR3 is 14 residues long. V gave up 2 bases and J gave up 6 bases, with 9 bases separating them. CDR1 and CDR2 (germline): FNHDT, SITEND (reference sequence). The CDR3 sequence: CASSMRGGNSPLYF. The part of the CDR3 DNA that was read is TGTGCCAGCAGTATGAGGGGAGGTAATTCGCCC.

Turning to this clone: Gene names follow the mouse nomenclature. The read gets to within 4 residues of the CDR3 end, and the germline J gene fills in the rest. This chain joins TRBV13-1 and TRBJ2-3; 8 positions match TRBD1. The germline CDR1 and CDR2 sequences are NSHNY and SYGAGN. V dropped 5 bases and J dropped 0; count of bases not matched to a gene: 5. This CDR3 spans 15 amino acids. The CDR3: CASRGQASSAETLYF. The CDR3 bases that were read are TGTGCCAGCAGGGGACAGGCCTCTAGTGCAGAA.

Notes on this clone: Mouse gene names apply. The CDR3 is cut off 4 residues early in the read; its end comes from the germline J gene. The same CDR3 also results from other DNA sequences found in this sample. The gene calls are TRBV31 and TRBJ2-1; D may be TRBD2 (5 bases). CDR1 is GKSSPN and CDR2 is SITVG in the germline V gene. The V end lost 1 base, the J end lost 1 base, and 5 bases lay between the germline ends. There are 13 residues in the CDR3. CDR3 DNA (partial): TGTGCCTGGAGTCCTGGGAACTATGCT. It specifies CAWSPGNYA. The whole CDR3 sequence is CAWSPGNYAEQFF. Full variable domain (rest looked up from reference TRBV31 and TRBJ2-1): AQTIHQWPVAEIKAVGSPLSLGCTIKGKSSPNLYWYWQATGGTLQQLFYSITVGQVESVVQLNLSASRPKDDQFILSTEKLLLSHSGFYLCAWSPGNYAEQFFGPGTRLTVL.

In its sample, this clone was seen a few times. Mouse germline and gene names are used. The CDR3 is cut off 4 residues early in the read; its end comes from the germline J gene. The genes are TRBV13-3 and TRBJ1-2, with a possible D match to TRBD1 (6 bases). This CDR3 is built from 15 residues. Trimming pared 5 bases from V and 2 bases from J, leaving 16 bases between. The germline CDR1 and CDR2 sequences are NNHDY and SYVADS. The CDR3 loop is CASSAWGGRNSDYTF. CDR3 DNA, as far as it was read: TGTGCCAGCAGCGCATGGGGGGGGCGCAACTCC.

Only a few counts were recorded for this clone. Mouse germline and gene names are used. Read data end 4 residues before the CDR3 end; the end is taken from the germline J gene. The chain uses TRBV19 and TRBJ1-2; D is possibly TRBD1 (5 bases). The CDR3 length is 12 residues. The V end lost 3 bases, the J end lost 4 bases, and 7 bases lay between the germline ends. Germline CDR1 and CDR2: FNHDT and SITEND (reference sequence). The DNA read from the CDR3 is TGTGCCAGCAGTACAGGGTTCTCC. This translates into CASSTGFS. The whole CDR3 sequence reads CASSTGFSDYTF.

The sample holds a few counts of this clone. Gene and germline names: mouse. The covered CDR3 bases are TGTGCCAGCAGGTATACTGGCAGCTCCTAT. Translation gives CASRYTGSSY. The CDR3 in full is CASRYTGSSYEQYF. The chain recombines TRBV14 with TRBJ2-7; the D gene is possibly TRBD2 (5 bases). From the germline J gene comes the end of the CDR3, since the read stops 4 residues before it. The germline V gene encodes CDR1 SGHDT and CDR2 FRDEAV. The ends were cut back, 5 bases at V and 0 bases at J, with 12 bases in the middle. This CDR3 comprises 14 residues.

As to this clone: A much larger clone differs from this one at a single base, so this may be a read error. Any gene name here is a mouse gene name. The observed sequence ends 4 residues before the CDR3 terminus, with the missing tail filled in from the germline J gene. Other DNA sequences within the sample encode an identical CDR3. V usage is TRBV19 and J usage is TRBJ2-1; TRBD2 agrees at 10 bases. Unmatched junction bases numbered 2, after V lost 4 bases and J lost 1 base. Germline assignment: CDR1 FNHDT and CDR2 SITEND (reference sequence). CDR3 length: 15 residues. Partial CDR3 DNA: TGTGCCAGCAGTCGGGACTGGGGCAACTATGCT. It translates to CASSRDWGNYA. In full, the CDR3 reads CASSRDWGNYAEQFF.

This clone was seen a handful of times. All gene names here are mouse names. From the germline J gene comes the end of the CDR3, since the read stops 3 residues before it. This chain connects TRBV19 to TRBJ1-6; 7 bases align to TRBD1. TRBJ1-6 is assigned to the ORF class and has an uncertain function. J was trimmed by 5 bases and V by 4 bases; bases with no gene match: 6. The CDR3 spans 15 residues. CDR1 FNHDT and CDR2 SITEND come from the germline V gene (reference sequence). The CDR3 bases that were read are TGTGCCAGCAGTTATACGGGACAGCATAATTCGCCC. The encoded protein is CASSYTGQHNSP. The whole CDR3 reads CASSYTGQHNSPLYF.

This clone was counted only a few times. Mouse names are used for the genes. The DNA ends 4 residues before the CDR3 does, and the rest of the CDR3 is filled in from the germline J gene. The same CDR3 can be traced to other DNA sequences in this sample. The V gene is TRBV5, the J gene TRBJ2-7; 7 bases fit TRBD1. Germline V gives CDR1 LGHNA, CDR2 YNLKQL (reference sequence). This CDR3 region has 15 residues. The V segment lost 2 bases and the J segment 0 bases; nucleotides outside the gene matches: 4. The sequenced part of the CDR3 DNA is TGTGCCAGCAGCCAACCGGGACAGAGCTCCTAT. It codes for CASSQPGQSSY. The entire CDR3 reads CASSQPGQSSYEQYF.

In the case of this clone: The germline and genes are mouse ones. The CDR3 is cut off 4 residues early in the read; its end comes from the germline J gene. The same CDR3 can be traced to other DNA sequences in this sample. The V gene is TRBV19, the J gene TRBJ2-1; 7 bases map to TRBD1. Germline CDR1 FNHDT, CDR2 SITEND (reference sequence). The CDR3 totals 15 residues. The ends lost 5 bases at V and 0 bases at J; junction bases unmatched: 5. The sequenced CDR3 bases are TGTGCCAGCAGCCCCCGGGACAGTAACTATGCT. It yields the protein CASSPRDSNYA. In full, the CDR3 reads CASSPRDSNYAEQFF.

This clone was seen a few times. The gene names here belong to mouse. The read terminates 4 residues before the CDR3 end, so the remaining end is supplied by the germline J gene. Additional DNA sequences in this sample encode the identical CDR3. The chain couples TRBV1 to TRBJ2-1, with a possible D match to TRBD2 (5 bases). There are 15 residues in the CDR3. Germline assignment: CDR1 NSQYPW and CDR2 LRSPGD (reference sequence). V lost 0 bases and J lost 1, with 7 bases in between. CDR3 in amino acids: CTCSADLGNYAEQFF. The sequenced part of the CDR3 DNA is TGCACCTGCAGTGCAGATCTGGGAAACTATGCT.

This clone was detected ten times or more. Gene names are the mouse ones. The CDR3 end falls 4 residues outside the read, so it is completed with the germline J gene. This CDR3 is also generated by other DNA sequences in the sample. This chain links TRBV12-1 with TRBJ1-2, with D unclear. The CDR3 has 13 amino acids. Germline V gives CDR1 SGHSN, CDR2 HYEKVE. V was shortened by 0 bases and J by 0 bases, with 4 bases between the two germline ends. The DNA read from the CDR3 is TGTGCCAGCTCTCTCGCAGCAAACTCC. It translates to CASSLAANS. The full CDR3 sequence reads CASSLAANSDYTF.

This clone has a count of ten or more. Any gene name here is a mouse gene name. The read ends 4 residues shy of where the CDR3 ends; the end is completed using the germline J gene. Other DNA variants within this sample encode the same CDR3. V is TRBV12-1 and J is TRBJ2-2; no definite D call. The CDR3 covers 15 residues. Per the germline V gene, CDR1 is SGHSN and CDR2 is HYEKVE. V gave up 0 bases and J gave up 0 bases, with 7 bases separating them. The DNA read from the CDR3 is TGTGCCAGCTCTCTCTCTGGATCAAACACCGGG. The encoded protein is CASSLSGSNTG. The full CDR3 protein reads CASSLSGSNTGQLYF.

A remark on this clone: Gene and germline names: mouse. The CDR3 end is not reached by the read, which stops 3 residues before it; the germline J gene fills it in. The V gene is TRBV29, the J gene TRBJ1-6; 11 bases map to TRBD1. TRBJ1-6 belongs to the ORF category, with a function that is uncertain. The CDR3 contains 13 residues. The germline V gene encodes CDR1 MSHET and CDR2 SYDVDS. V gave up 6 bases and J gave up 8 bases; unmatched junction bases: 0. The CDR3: CASRGQGDSPLYF. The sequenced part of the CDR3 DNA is TGTGCTAGCAGGGGACAGGGGGATTCGCCC.

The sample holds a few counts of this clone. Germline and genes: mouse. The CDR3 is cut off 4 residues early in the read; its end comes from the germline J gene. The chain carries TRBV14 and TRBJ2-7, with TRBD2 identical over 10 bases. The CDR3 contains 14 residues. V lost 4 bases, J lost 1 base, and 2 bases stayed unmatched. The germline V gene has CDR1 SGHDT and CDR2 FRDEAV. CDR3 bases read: TGTGCCAGCAGTACTGGGGGGGGGTCCTAT. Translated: CASSTGGGSY. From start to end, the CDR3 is CASSTGGGSYEQYF.

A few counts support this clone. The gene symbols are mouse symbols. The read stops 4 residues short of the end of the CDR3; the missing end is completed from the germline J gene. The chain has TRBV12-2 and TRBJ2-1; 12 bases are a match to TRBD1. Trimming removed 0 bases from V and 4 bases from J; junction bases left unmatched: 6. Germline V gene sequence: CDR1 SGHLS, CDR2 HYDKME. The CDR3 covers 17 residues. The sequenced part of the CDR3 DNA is TGTGCCAGCTCTCTCGAGGGACAGGGGGCGCGATATGCT. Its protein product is CASSLEGQGARYA. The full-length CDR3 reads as CASSLEGQGARYAEQFF.

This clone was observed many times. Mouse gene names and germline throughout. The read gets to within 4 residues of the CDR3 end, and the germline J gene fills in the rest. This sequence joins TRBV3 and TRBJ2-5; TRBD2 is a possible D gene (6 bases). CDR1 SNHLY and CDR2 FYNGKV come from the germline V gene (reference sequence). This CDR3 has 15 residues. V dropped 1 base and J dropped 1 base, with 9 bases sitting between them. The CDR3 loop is CASSLGDFYQDTQYF. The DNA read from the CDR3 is TGTGCCAGCAGCTTAGGGGACTTTTACCAAGAC.